One and the same sample provided the 27 T cell receptor beta chains below, sequenced in a study of T cell repertoires in cytomegalovirus infection. TCRdb passed the reads through MiXCR, listing each CDR3 protein once. This table holds about 530,000 distinct CDR3 sequences, more than 25% found once. The sample was PBMCs. The receptors here all came from a human donor in good health (CMV status not recorded). Some clones in this sample may be carry-over from other donors' samples.

In its sample, this clonotype was seen many times. The CDR3 bases are TGTGCCAGCAGCCCAACAGGTGCTGGGGCCAACGTCCTGACTTTC. Residues: CASSPTGAGANVLTF. The rearrangement joins TRBV7-2 to TRBJ2-6; maybe TRBD1 (5 bases). The germline gives CDR1 SGHTA, CDR2 FQGNSA. The CDR3 loop spans 15 amino acids. V was trimmed by 5 bases and J by 2 bases, leaving 10 bases between them.

There are a few counts of this clonotype. The rearrangement joins TRBV6-6 to TRBJ1-2, with a weak D call TRBD1 (6 bases). Trimming took 0 bases from V and 8 from J, leaving 16 bases between them. Germline CDR1 and CDR2: MNHNY and SVGAGI (reference sequence). The CDR3 spans 15 residues. The CDR3 loop reads CASSYSGHLKDGYTF. In DNA form, the CDR3 reads TGTGCCAGCAGTTACTCGGGACATCTTAAGGACGGCTACACCTTC.

CDR3 loop: CATKSDRVSNQPQHF. CDR3 DNA sequence: TGTGCCACTAAGTCGGACAGAGTTAGCAATCAGCCCCAGCATTTT. The J gene is TRBJ1-5, the V gene TRBV6-2 or TRBV6-3; D perhaps matches TRBD1 (6 bases). The germline gives CDR1 MNHEY, CDR2 SVGEGT. V shed 10 bases and J shed 0 bases, with 16 bases lying between them. The CDR3 contains 15 residues.

The chain uses TRBV28 and TRBJ1-3, with D unclear. CDR3 size: 15 residues. V gave up 5 bases and J gave up 0 bases, with 11 bases separating them. Germline CDR1 MDHEN, CDR2 SYDVKM. For the CDR3, the DNA is TGTGCCAGCAGTCTAGACGACCGCTCTGGAAACACCATATATTTT. Translating it yields CASSLDDRSGNTIYF.

This clonotype was found many times. The chain has TRBV7-2 and TRBJ2-2; weak D call: TRBD1 (5 bases). V gave up 0 bases and J gave up 4 bases, with 9 bases separating them. Germline CDR1 reads SGHTA; CDR2 reads FQGNSA. The CDR3 is 15 amino acids. The CDR3 region is CASSLAGPGTGELFF. CDR3 coding DNA: TGTGCCAGCAGCTTAGCGGGGCCAGGCACCGGGGAGCTGTTTTTT.

This clonotype was observed a few times. This sequence joins TRBV30 and TRBJ2-3; TRBD1 might be the D (6 bases). The CDR3 contains 16 residues. Germline V gives CDR1 GTSNPN, CDR2 SVGIG (reference sequence). The V end was cut by 0 bases, the J end by 8 bases, with 21 bases between. The CDR3 here is CAWSVRGILRWGTQYF. The CDR3 DNA is TGTGCCTGGAGTGTAAGGGGGATACTTAGATGGGGTACGCAGTATTTT.

The V call is TRBV5-6, the J call TRBJ2-7; 9 bases are shared with TRBD2. CDR3 length: 15 amino acids. Germline CDR1 SGHDT, CDR2 YYEEEE. After removal of 4 bases from V and 3 bases from J, the junction contained 8 bases not matched to a gene. The CDR3 DNA follows: TGTGCCAGCAGCCCTCTTAGCGGGGGATTCTACGAGCAGTACGTC. Translation gives CASSPLSGGFYEQYV.

This clonotype was seen a few times. This chain connects TRBV19 to TRBJ1-5; D unresolved. Germline CDR1 is LNHDA and CDR2 is SQIVND (reference sequence). The V end lost 3 bases, the J end lost 7 bases, and 13 bases lay between the germline ends. The CDR3 has 14 amino acids. CDR3 protein: CASSMGSQWQPQHF. The CDR3 region has the DNA TGTGCCAGTAGTATGGGGAGTCAGTGGCAGCCCCAGCATTTT.

The rearrangement joins TRBV7-8 to TRBJ2-7; TRBD2 agrees at 11 bases. Trimming removed 5 bases from V and 7 bases from J; junction bases left unmatched: 10. Germline CDR1 is SGHVS and CDR2 is FQNEAQ. The CDR3 consists of 15 residues. CDR3: CASSPALAGVEEQYV. CDR3 sequence (DNA): TGTGCCAGCAGCCCTGCACTAGCGGGAGTGGAAGAGCAGTACGTC.

This clonotype was recorded at least ten times. This rearrangement joins TRBV5-6 to TRBJ1-5; D not certain. CDR3 length: 14 amino acids. In germline, CDR1 is SGHDT, CDR2 YYEEEE. V lost 0 bases to trimming and J lost 1 base, with 5 bases between them. CDR3 loop: CASSLGSSNQPQHF. The CDR3 DNA is TGTGCCAGCAGCTTGGGTTCAAGCAATCAGCCCCAGCATTTT.

The table lists this clonotype with many counts. This sequence joins TRBV7-2 and TRBJ1-6, with 8 bases identical to TRBD1. Germline CDR1 SGHTA, CDR2 FQGNSA. Unmatched junction bases numbered 7, after V lost 5 bases and J lost 7 bases. There are 15 residues in the CDR3. In nucleotides, the CDR3 is TGTGCCAGCAGCGGGCGGACAGGGCGAAATTCACCCCTCCACTTT. This codes for CASSGRTGRNSPLHF. Full variable domain (outside the CDR3, taken from reference TRBV7-2 and TRBJ1-6): GAGVSQSPSNKVTEKGKDVELRCDPISGHTALYWYRQSLGQGLEFLIYFQGNSAPDKSGLPSDRFSAERTGGSVSTLTIQRTQQEDSAVYLCASSGRTGRNSPLHFGNGTRLTVT.

The chain recombines TRBV7-6 with TRBJ2-1; 9 positions agree with TRBD1. Germline V gene data show CDR1 as SGHVS and CDR2 as FNYEAQ. The CDR3 contains 18 residues. Trimming cost V 5 bases and J 7 bases; bases outside gene matches: 18. CDR3 coding DNA: TGTGCCAGCAGCCCTCGGGCCCGGACAGGGGTTACTGAGAATGAGCAGTTCTTC. This encodes CASSPRARTGVTENEQFF.

This chain links TRBV20-1 with TRBJ2-7, with 8 bases lining up with TRBD2. Germline V gene data show CDR1 as DFQATT and CDR2 as SNEGSKA (reference sequence). The V and J ends lost 0 bases and 5 bases, in that order; junction bases with no gene match: 9. This CDR3 has 15 amino acids. The CDR3: CSARDRGLGSHEQYF. The DNA for the CDR3 is TGCAGTGCTAGAGATAGGGGACTAGGCAGCCACGAGCAGTACTTC.

There are many counts of this clonotype. V gene TRBV7-2 combines with J gene TRBJ2-7; 12 bases are shared with TRBD2. Unmatched junction bases numbered 0, after V lost 2 bases and J lost 7 bases. This CDR3 is 13 amino acids long. In germline, CDR1 is SGHTA, CDR2 FQGNSA. Here the CDR3 reads CASSLTSGREQYV. The CDR3 DNA follows: TGTGCCAGCAGCTTAACTAGCGGGAGGGAGCAGTACGTC.

This clonotype was seen more than once but under ten times. The chain recombines TRBV5-6 with TRBJ2-2; the match to TRBD2 covers 8 bases. Germline assignment: CDR1 SGHDT and CDR2 YYEEEE. After removal of 4 bases from V and 3 bases from J, the junction contained 11 bases not matched to a gene. This CDR3 is 17 amino acids long. The CDR3 DNA follows: TGTGCCAGCAGCCTCGTGGTAGCGGGGTCGGACACCGGGGAGCTGTTTTTT. The encoded protein is CASSLVVAGSDTGELFF.

This clonotype was found a few times. This chain connects TRBV12-3 or TRBV12-4 to TRBJ1-2; tentative D call: TRBD1 (6 bases). The CDR3 totals 14 residues. V was pared by 7 bases and J by 4 bases, with 16 bases between. Written as DNA, the CDR3 is TGTGCCAGCATTGGTAACGGGACACCCTATGGCTACACCTTC. Its translation: CASIGNGTPYGYTF.

This clonotype occurred a few times. The chain carries TRBV10-3 and TRBJ2-2, with 10 bases aligning to TRBD2. With V trimmed by 6 bases and J by 4 bases, 11 bases remained unmatched. The CDR3 covers 17 residues. Per germline, CDR1 ENHRY and CDR2 SYGVKD. The CDR3 is CAIRRLAGEGGTGELFF. CDR3 in DNA: TGTGCCATCAGGAGGCTAGCGGGAGAGGGCGGCACCGGGGAGCTGTTTTTT.

The chain has TRBV28 and TRBJ2-1, with TRBD2 identical over 9 bases. There are 17 residues in the CDR3. Unmatched junction bases numbered 10, after V lost 2 bases and J lost 5 bases. Looked up from germline, CDR1 is MDHEN and CDR2 is SYDVKM. CDR3 protein: CASSLRGGRALNNEQFF. CDR3 coding DNA: TGTGCCAGCAGTTTAAGGGGCGGGAGGGCCCTAAACAATGAGCAGTTCTTC.

V and J are TRBV20-1 and TRBJ2-1, with TRBD2 as a possible D gene (5 bases). V shed 6 bases and J shed 4 bases, with 19 bases lying between them. This CDR3 has 15 residues. CDR1 and CDR2 (germline): DFQATT, SNEGSKA (reference sequence). The CDR3 DNA reads as TGCAGTGCCCCCTTCGAGGGCAACTATTACAATGAGCAGTTCTTC. Protein sequence: CSAPFEGNYYNEQFF.

This rearrangement joins TRBV20-1 to TRBJ1-5; TRBD1 might be the D (5 bases). With 4 bases removed from V and 1 base from J, the gap between germline ends came to 8 bases. This CDR3 spans 13 amino acids. From germline, CDR1 is DFQATT and CDR2 SNEGSKA (reference sequence). The DNA for the CDR3 is TGCAGTGCTACAGGGACGAGCAATCAGCCCCAGCATTTT. Protein product: CSATGTSNQPQHF.

This clonotype appeared many times. The chain carries TRBV11-2 and TRBJ1-2; TRBD1 matches at 9 bases. The CDR3 consists of 13 residues. V shed 4 bases, J shed 5 bases, and the junction held 2 bases outside the gene matches. Germline loops: CDR1 SGHAT, CDR2 FQNNGV. The chain's CDR3 is CASSSDRGYGYTF. The CDR3 DNA reads as TGTGCCAGCAGCTCTGACAGGGGGTATGGCTACACCTTC.

The sample holds a few counts of this clonotype. The rearrangement uses TRBV6-2 or TRBV6-3 and TRBJ2-1, with 14 nucleotides matching TRBD2. The germline V gene encodes CDR1 MNHEY and CDR2 SVGEGT. This CDR3 contains 17 residues. V trimming: 5 bases; J trimming: 9 bases; junction bases outside the gene matches: 12. CDR3 DNA sequence: TGTGCCAGCAGTCCCATTCAGGGACTAGCGGGAGAGGGTGAGCAGTTCTTC. This gives the protein CASSPIQGLAGEGEQFF.

This clonotype was recorded a few times. This sequence joins TRBV7-9 and TRBJ1-1; D ambiguous. With 11 bases removed from V and 12 bases from J, the gap between germline ends came to 16 bases. CDR3 size: 10 residues. Germline lookup yields CDR1 SEHNR and CDR2 FQNEAQ (reference sequence). CDR3 sequence reads: CAGEVEPSFF. The CDR3 region has the DNA TGTGCCGGCGAGGTTGAGCCGTCTTTCTTT.

J is TRBJ1-4 and V is TRBV7-6; perhaps TRBD1 as D (5 bases). The germline CDR1 and CDR2 sequences are SGHVS and FNYEAQ. V was pared by 5 bases and J by 4 bases, with 11 bases between. The CDR3 consists of 14 residues. In DNA, the CDR3 is TGTGCCAGCAGCCCTCAGGGATTTAATGAAAAACTGTTTTTT. This gives the protein CASSPQGFNEKLFF. Full variable domain (remainder filled in from reference TRBV7-6 and TRBJ1-4): GAGVSQSPRYKVTKRGQDVALRCDPISGHVSLYWYRQALGQGPEFLTYFNYEAQQDKSGLPNDRFSAERPEGSISTLTIQRTEQRDSAMYRCASSPQGFNEKLFFGSGTQLSVL.

This chain uses TRBV5-1 with TRBJ2-7; no reliable D call. Germline V gives CDR1 SGHRS, CDR2 YFSETQ. Deletions cut 0 bases from V and 2 bases from J, with 9 bases between. The CDR3 is 14 residues long. In nucleotides, the CDR3 is TGCGCCAGCAGCTTGGAGCCAGGACCCTACGAGCAGTACGTC. Translated: CASSLEPGPYEQYV.

The chain couples TRBV6-6 to TRBJ1-5; 8 bases match TRBD1. Germline V gene sequence: CDR1 MNHNY, CDR2 SVGAGI (reference sequence). This CDR3 comprises 16 residues. J lost 1 base, V lost 6 bases, and 8 bases had no gene match. Written as DNA, the CDR3 is TGTGCCAGCAGCCGACAGGGGCGTCTGAGCAATCAGCCCCAGCATTTT. Protein: CASSRQGRLSNQPQHF.

The V call is TRBV10-3, the J call TRBJ1-5; a weak D match, TRBD1 (6 bases). The V gene lost 8 bases and the J gene lost 1 base, with 9 bases spanning the gap. This CDR3 is built from 13 residues. Germline assignment: CDR1 ENHRY and CDR2 SYGVKD. DNA of the CDR3: TGTGCCATCGCAGGGGACAGCAATCAGCCCCAGCATTTT. It encodes CAIAGDSNQPQHF.